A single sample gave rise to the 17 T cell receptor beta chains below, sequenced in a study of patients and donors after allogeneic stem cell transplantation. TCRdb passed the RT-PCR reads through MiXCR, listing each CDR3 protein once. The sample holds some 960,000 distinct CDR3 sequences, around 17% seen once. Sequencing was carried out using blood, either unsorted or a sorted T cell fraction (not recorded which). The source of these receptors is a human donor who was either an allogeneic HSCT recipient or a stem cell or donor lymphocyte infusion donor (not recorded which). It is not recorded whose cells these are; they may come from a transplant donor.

The CDR3 reads CASSLVWFRGPQETQYF. In DNA form, the CDR3 reads TGTGCCAGCAGCTTAGTGTGGTTCAGGGGCCCCCAAGAGACCCAGTACTTC. The chain couples TRBV7-8 to TRBJ2-5; D may be TRBD1 (6 bases). This CDR3 has 17 residues. V gave up 1 base and J gave up 1 base, with 16 bases separating them. CDR1 and CDR2 (germline): SGHVS, FQNEAQ.

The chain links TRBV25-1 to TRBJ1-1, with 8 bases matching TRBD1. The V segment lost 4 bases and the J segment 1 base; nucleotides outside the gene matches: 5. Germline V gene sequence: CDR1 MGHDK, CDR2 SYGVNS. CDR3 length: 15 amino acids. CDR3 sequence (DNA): TGTGCCAGCAGTGCCCTTGGACAGGGGAACACTGAAGCTTTCTTT. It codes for CASSALGQGNTEAFF.

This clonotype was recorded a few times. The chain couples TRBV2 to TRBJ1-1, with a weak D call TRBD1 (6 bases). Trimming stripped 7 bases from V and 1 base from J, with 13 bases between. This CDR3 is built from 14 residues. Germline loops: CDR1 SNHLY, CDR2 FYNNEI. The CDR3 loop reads CASTRDNRNTEAFF. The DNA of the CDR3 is TGTGCCAGCACCCGGGACAATAGGAACACTGAAGCTTTCTTT.

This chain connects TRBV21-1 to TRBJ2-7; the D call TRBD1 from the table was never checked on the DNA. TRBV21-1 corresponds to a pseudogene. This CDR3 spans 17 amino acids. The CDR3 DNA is TGTGCCAGCAGCTCCCGGGACAGGGGACCGAGCTCCTACGAGCAGTACTTC. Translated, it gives CASSSRDRGPSSYEQYF.

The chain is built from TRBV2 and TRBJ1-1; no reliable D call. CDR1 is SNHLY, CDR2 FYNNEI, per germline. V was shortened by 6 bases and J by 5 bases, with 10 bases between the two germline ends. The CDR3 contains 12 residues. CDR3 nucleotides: TGTGCCAGCAGGCCCGGATCTACTGAAGCTTTCTTT. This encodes CASRPGSTEAFF. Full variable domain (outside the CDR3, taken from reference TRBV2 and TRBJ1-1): EPEVTQTPSHQVTQMGQEVILRCVPISNHLYFYWYRQILGQKVEFLVSFYNNEISEKSEIFDDQFSVERPDGSNFTLKIRSTKLEDSAMYFCASRPGSTEAFFGQGTRLTVV.

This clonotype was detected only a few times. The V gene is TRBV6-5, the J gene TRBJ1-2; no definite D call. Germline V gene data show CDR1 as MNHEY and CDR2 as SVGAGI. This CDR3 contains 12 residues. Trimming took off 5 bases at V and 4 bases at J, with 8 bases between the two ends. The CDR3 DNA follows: TGTGCCAGCAGTCCCTACCCCTATGGCTACACCTTC. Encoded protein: CASSPYPYGYTF.

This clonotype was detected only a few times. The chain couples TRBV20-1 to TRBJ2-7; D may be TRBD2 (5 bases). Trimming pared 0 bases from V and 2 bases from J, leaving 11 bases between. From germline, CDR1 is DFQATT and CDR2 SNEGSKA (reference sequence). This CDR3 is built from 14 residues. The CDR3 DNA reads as TGCAGTGCTAGAGATGTCGGGGTCCCCTACGAGCAGTACTTC. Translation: CSARDVGVPYEQYF.

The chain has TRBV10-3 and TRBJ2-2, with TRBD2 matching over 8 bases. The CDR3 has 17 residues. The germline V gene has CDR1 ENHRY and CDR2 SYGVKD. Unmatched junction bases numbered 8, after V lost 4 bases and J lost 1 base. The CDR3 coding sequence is TGTGCCATCAGTGGTCTGCGGGGGGCGATGAACACCGGGGAGCTGTTTTTT. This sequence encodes CAISGLRGAMNTGELFF.

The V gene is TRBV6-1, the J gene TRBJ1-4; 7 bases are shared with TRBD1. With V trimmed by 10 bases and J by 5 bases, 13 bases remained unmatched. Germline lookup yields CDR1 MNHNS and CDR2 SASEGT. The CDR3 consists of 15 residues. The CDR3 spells CATAPTGFRNEKLFF. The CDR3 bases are TGTGCCACCGCGCCGACAGGGTTTAGGAATGAAAAACTGTTTTTT.

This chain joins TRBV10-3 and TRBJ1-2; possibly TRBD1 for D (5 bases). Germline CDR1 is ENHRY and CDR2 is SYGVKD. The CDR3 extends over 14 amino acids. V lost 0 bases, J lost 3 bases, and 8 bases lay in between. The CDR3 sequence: CAISESGDYYGYTF. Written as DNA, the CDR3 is TGTGCCATCAGTGAGTCGGGGGACTACTATGGCTACACCTTC.

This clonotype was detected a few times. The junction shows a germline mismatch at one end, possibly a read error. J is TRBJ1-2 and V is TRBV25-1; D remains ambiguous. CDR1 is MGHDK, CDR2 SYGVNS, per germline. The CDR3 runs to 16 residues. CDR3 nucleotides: TGTGCCAGCATCGGTTGGGTCCGGGAGGCTAAATATGGCTACACCTTC. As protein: CASIGWVREAKYGYTF.

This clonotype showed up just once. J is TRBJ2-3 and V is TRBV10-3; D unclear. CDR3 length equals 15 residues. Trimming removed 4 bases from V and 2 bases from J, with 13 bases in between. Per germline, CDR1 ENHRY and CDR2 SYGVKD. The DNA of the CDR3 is TGTGCCATCAGTGGCGAAATGAAGCCCACAGATACGCAGTATTTT. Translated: CAISGEMKPTDTQYF.

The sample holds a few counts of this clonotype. CDR3 coding DNA: TGCAGTGCTAGACGCCGGGAGGAAGAATCCTACAATGAGCAGTTCTTC. Translation: CSARRREEESYNEQFF. The chain combines TRBV20-1 with TRBJ2-1; 7 bases match TRBD2. CDR1 and CDR2 (germline): DFQATT, SNEGSKA (reference sequence). V trimming: 2 bases; J trimming: 1 base; junction bases outside the gene matches: 8. The CDR3 loop spans 16 amino acids.

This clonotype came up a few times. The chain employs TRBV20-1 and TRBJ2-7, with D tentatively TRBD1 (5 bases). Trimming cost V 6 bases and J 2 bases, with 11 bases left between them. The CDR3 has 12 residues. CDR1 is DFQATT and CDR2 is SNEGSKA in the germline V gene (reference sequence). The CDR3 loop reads CSAFRATYEQYF. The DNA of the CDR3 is TGCAGTGCGTTCAGGGCGACCTACGAGCAGTACTTC.

For the CDR3, the DNA is TGCAGTGCAAGACACGGTGATACGCAGTATTTT. Translating it yields CSARHGDTQYF. The chain links TRBV20-1 to TRBJ2-3; D is unresolved. CDR3 length: 11 amino acids. Trimming took off 6 bases at V and 6 bases at J, with 10 bases between the two ends. Germline CDR1 reads DFQATT; CDR2 reads SNEGSKA (reference sequence).

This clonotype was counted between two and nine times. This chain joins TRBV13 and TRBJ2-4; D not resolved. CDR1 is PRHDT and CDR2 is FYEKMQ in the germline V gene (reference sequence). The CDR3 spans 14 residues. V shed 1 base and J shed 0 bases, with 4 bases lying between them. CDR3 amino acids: CASSLDVAKNIQYF. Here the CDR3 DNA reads TGTGCCAGCAGCTTAGATGTAGCCAAAAACATTCAGTACTTC.

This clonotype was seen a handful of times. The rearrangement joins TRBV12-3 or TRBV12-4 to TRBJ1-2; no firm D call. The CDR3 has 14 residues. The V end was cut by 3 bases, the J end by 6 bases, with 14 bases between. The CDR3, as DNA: TGTGCCAGCAGTTTGTCTAGGGTGGCCGATGGCTACACCTTC. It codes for CASSLSRVADGYTF.